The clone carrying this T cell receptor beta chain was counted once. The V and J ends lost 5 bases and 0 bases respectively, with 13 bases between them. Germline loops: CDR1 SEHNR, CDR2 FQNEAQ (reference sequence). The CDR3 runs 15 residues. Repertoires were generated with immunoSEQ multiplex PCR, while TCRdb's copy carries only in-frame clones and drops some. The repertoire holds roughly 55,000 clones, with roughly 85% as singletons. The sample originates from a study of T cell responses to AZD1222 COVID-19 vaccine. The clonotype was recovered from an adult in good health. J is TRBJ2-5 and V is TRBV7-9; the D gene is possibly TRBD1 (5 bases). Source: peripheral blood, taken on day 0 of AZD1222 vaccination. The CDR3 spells CASSPGQGNQETQYF. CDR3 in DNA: TGTGCCAGCAGCCCCGGGCAGGGAAACCAAGAGACCCAGTACTTC.